The clone carrying this TCR beta chain was seen once. Its antigen remains unknown. Some clones are missing from TCRdb's copy, which holds only in-frame ones; the method was immunoSEQ multiplex PCR. The sample lists about 200,000 clones; under 95% were seen once. This sample is part of a study of T cell responses to AZD1222 COVID-19 vaccine. Points from the study as a whole: Nearly half of unique spike-specific TCRs reportedly avoided B.1.351 and B.1.1.7 mutated regions. The donor group comprised mostly white British people and more females; the analysis possibly underestimated clonal diversity. Spike was spanned by vaccine-associated CD4 TCRs, with dominance at 160-218 and 743-854.

The germline CDR1 and CDR2 sequences are SGDLS and YYNGEE. CDR3 length equals 13 residues. Trimming removed 5 bases from V and 8 bases from J, with 11 bases in between. The source of this sequence is an adult who received the AZD1222 COVID-19 vaccine. The genes are TRBV9 and TRBJ1-6; D gene ambiguous. Material: peripheral blood, obtained 28 days after the second AZD1222 dose. In DNA form, the CDR3 reads TGTGCCAGCAGAGCGGGGAAATATTCACCCCTCCACTTT. As protein: CASRAGKYSPLHF.